This paragraph covers one TCR beta chain sequence. What it recognizes is unknown. CD45RO/CCR7/CD25/CD127/CD95/CD27 separated CD4+ naive, central memory, regulatory and stem cell-like memory cells by sorting. The data belong to a study of beta chain features in type 1 diabetes. The overall study: When patients were set against healthy donors, age, gender and cell yields were similar.

Germline CDR1 and CDR2: SGHTA and FQGNSA. V was shortened by 5 bases and J by 3 bases, with 8 bases between the two germline ends. The CDR3 length is 12 residues. Overall study findings and caveats: Within each of all four CD4+ subsets, Type 1 diabetes patients had TCRB CDR3s that were moderately but significantly shorter. Type 1 diabetes patients had VDJ junctions that carried fewer insertions and more deletions.

Every isolated RNA sample was fully reverse transcribed, so sequencing captured expressed TCRB transcripts. The average output of naive, central memory and regulatory T cell samples was roughly 3.6 million reads. Sequenced by immunoSEQ multiplex PCR; TCRdb stores in-frame clones only, minus some. Seen here are more than 300,000 clones, over 10% observed once, and the top ten hold around 0.0099%. This TCR derives from a young woman with type 1 diabetes. J is TRBJ2-7 and V is TRBV7-2; a weak D match, TRBD2 (5 bases). The sequencing input was naive CD4+ T cells from blood. CDR3 loop: CASSPGSYEQYF. The CDR3 coding sequence is TGTGCCAGCAGCCCTGGGAGCTACGAGCAGTACTTC.